What follows are 23 T cell receptor beta chains derived from one specimen sequenced in a study of cytomegalovirus exposure and HLA in healthy donors. It was with 60 Vbeta and 13 Jbeta primers that the PCR ran. Sequencing used immunoSEQ multiplex PCR; TCRdb keeps in-frame clones, though not all of them. The data show around 100,000 clones, roughly four fifths seen once. Sequencing was performed on PBMCs. These receptor sequences come from a man aged 25 to 40 in good health and CMV-seropositive.

The rearrangement uses TRBV7-8 and TRBJ2-5; a possible D gene is TRBD1 (5 bases). Trimming shortened V by 5 bases and J by 2 bases, and 15 bases separated the two germline ends. CDR1 SGHVS and CDR2 FQNEAQ come from the germline V gene. CDR3 size: 15 residues. The DNA for the CDR3 is TGTGCCAGCAGCCCCCGGCGGCAGGGACAAGAGACCCAGTACTTC. As protein: CASSPRRQGQETQYF.

The chain joins TRBV5-6 to TRBJ1-5, with 8 bases lining up with TRBD1. The CDR3 length is 16 residues. Germline V CDR1 and CDR2: SGHDT, YYEEEE. The trim removed 2 bases at V and 0 bases at J, leaving 4 bases unmatched. DNA for the CDR3: TGTGCCAGCAGCTTACAGGGGGGATATAGCAATCAGCCCCAGCATTTT. This codes for CASSLQGGYSNQPQHF.

In this sample, this clone turned up once. The rearrangement uses TRBV29-1 and TRBJ2-1; TRBD2 matches at 8 bases. Germline-derived CDR1 and CDR2 are SQVTM and ANQGSEA. The CDR3 sequence is 16 residues long. After removal of 8 bases from V and 8 bases from J, the junction contained 20 bases not matched to a gene. CDR3 residues: CSLRWASGFGVDEQFF. CDR3 coding DNA: TGCAGCTTAAGGTGGGCTAGCGGGTTTGGGGTCGATGAGCAGTTCTTC.

This clone was seen only once. This CDR3 is CASRRTSGISSYEQYF. The CDR3 DNA follows: TGTGCCAGCAGAAGGACTAGCGGGATTAGCTCCTACGAGCAGTACTTC. The gene calls are TRBV9 and TRBJ2-7; 12 bases fit TRBD2. There are 16 residues in the CDR3. Trimming at V came to 5 bases and at J to 0 bases, leaving 6 bases not matched to a gene. Per germline, CDR1 SGDLS and CDR2 YYNGEE.

The CDR3 is CASRYRGLSRGYTF. CDR3 nucleotide sequence: TGTGCCAGCAGATACAGGGGGTTGTCGCGTGGCTACACCTTC. The chain has TRBV28 and TRBJ1-2, with 8 bases identical to TRBD1. Germline CDR1 and CDR2: MDHEN and SYDVKM. After removal of 6 bases from V and 7 bases from J, the junction contained 10 bases not matched to a gene. This CDR3 region has 14 residues.

The chain has TRBV10-1 and TRBJ1-1, with unresolved D. The V gene lost 0 bases and the J gene lost 0 bases, with 11 bases spanning the gap. This CDR3 comprises 16 residues. Looked up from germline, CDR1 is WNHNN and CDR2 is SYGVQD (reference sequence). The CDR3 sequence: CASSESGRPMNTEAFF. The CDR3 DNA reads TGCGCCAGCAGTGAGTCGGGCAGGCCAATGAACACTGAAGCTTTCTTT.

In this sample, this clone turned up a few times. The J gene is TRBJ1-2, the V gene TRBV4-2, with a tentative D call TRBD1 (5 bases). The CDR3 is 15 residues long. Germline V gene lookup returns CDR1 LGHNA and CDR2 YNFKEQ. Trimming removed 1 base from V and 3 bases from J, with 12 bases in between. CDR3: CASSQVEGRDYGYTF. In nucleotides, the CDR3 is TGTGCCAGCAGCCAAGTGGAGGGGAGGGACTATGGCTACACCTTC.

The chain recombines TRBV9 with TRBJ1-3, with D possibly matching TRBD1 (5 bases). V lost 0 bases and J lost 3, with 10 bases in between. The CDR3 sequence is 15 residues long. Germline V gene lookup returns CDR1 SGDLS and CDR2 YYNGEE. The DNA of the CDR3 is TGTGCCAGCAGCGTAGCTCAAACAGGTGGAAACACCATATATTTT. Its translation is CASSVAQTGGNTIYF.

The chain's CDR3 is CASSHVVDRGIYEQYF. The CDR3 nucleotides are TGTGCCAGCAGCCATGTGGTAGACAGGGGGATCTACGAGCAGTACTTC. V gene TRBV5-5 combines with J gene TRBJ2-7; 9 bases map to TRBD1. CDR1 is SGHKS and CDR2 is YYEKEE in the germline V gene (reference sequence). The V gene end was trimmed by 4 bases and the J gene end by 3 bases; junction bases not matched to a gene: 11. The CDR3 runs 16 residues.

J is TRBJ2-1 and V is TRBV18; TRBD2 agrees at 8 bases. Per germline, CDR1 KGHSH and CDR2 LQKENI. Trimming removed 4 bases from V and 8 bases from J; junction bases left unmatched: 10. The CDR3 spans 15 residues. CDR3 nucleotides: TGTGCCAGCTCACTAGACGTACGGACTAGCCATGAGCAGTTCTTC. Its protein product is CASSLDVRTSHEQFF.

The CDR3 spells CASSLESLAARTQYF. As DNA, the CDR3 is TGTGCCAGCAGCTTAGAATCACTAGCGGCAAGGACCCAGTACTTC. The chain has TRBV7-2 and TRBJ2-5; 8 bases are shared with TRBD2. Per the germline V gene, CDR1 is SGHTA and CDR2 is FQGNSA. Unmatched junction bases numbered 8, after V lost 1 base and J lost 7 bases. The CDR3 runs to 15 residues.

This chain connects TRBV2 to TRBJ2-3, with TRBD1 matching over 7 bases. The germline V gene has CDR1 SNHLY and CDR2 FYNNEI. This CDR3 is built from 15 residues. V lost 6 bases, J lost 3 bases, and 9 bases stayed unmatched. DNA of the CDR3: TGTGCCAGCAGAGCCACAGGGGCCCTTACAGATACGCAGTATTTT. Its protein product is CASRATGALTDTQYF.

This chain joins TRBV6-6 and TRBJ2-2, with 8 positions matching TRBD2. Trimming cost V 5 bases and J 2 bases; bases outside gene matches: 7. CDR1 and CDR2 (germline): MNHNY, SVGAGI (reference sequence). CDR3 length: 16 residues. The CDR3 region has the DNA TGTGCCAGCAGTAAGACCGGGACTAGAAACACCGGGGAGCTGTTTTTT. Translating it yields CASSKTGTRNTGELFF.

The chain carries TRBV12-5 and TRBJ2-7, with 15 bases matching TRBD2. In germline, CDR1 is LGHNT, CDR2 FRNRAP. The CDR3 totals 15 residues. J was trimmed by 7 bases and V by 5 bases; bases with no gene match: 6. In DNA form, the CDR3 reads TGTGCTAGTGGTCTGGGACTAGCGGGAGGCTTTGAGCAGTACTTC. It is translated as CASGLGLAGGFEQYF.

This clone was detected only a few times. The chain is built from TRBV6-5 and TRBJ2-7; no definite D call. The V gene lost 5 bases and the J gene lost 0 bases, with 8 bases spanning the gap. This CDR3 has 13 residues. Germline V gives CDR1 MNHEY, CDR2 SVGAGI. The CDR3 DNA reads TGTGCCAGCAGTCATCCGAGCTCCTACGAGCAGTACTTC. Amino acids: CASSHPSSYEQYF.

The chain combines TRBV5-4 with TRBJ2-5; perhaps TRBD2 as D (5 bases). Trimming removed 0 bases from V and 11 bases from J, with 14 bases in between. Germline V CDR1 and CDR2: SGHNT, YYREEE (reference sequence). The CDR3 extends over 13 amino acids. As DNA, the CDR3 is TGTGCCAGCAGCTTGGCCCCGAGGGTAGAGCAGTACTTC. Translating gives CASSLAPRVEQYF.

The chain is built from TRBV7-2 and TRBJ1-2; tentative D call: TRBD1 (6 bases). Germline CDR1 SGHTA, CDR2 FQGNSA. The ends were cut back, 7 bases at V and 8 bases at J, with 23 bases in the middle. This CDR3 has 15 residues. The CDR3 DNA reads as TGTGCCAGCACCTATGGAGGGGGGGCAAGCGGCGGCTACACCTTC. This sequence encodes CASTYGGGASGGYTF. The whole variable domain, filled in from reference TRBV7-2 and TRBJ1-2, reads GAGVSQSPSNKVTEKGKDVELRCDPISGHTALYWYRQSLGQGLEFLIYFQGNSAPDKSGLPSDRFSAERTGGSVSTLTIQRTQQEDSAVYLCASTYGGGASGGYTFGSGTRLTVV.

The rearrangement joins TRBV6-5 to TRBJ2-7, with TRBD1 identical over 7 bases. V shed 6 bases and J 5 bases; nucleotides not matched to a gene: 13. Germline values: CDR1 MNHEY, CDR2 SVGAGI. This CDR3 comprises 15 residues. CDR3 protein: CASSPWGRGFHEQYF. CDR3 bases: TGTGCCAGCAGCCCTTGGGGCAGGGGGTTCCACGAGCAGTACTTC.

The CDR3 region has the DNA TGCGCCAGACCACTACCGTGGGGGGTCCAAGAGACCCAGTACTTC. This translates into CARPLPWGVQETQYF. The genes are TRBV5-1 and TRBJ2-5, with D tentatively TRBD2 (6 bases). V gave up 8 bases and J gave up 1 base, with 18 bases separating them. The CDR3 totals 15 residues. CDR1 and CDR2 from the germline V gene are SGHRS and YFSETQ.

V is TRBV5-6 and J is TRBJ2-5; TRBD1 agrees at 8 bases. V gave up 4 bases and J gave up 0 bases; unmatched junction bases: 8. CDR1 and CDR2 from the germline V gene are SGHDT and YYEEEE. The CDR3 totals 16 residues. The DNA of the CDR3 is TGTGCCAGCAGCGGAGGGACAGGCAGCAACCAAGAGACCCAGTACTTC. It codes for CASSGGTGSNQETQYF.

The chain has TRBV9 and TRBJ2-7; 7 nucleotides match TRBD2. This CDR3 contains 16 residues. The V and J ends lost 4 bases and 4 bases, in that order; junction bases with no gene match: 14. The germline V gene has CDR1 SGDLS and CDR2 YYNGEE. CDR3 region: CASSPRLAADPYEQYF. CDR3 coding DNA: TGTGCCAGCAGCCCGCGGCTAGCGGCCGACCCTTACGAGCAGTACTTC.

V gene TRBV15 combines with J gene TRBJ1-4; D possibly corresponds to TRBD1 (6 bases). V was shortened by 0 bases and J by 2 bases, with 10 bases between the two germline ends. The CDR3 length is 16 residues. The germline V gene has CDR1 LNHNV and CDR2 YYDKDF (reference sequence). The CDR3 nucleotides read TGTGCCACCAGCAGAGATTCAACAGGGACTAATGAAAAACTGTTTTTT. Protein product: CATSRDSTGTNEKLFF.

The chain links TRBV6-5 to TRBJ2-7, with TRBD2 matching over 11 bases. The V segment lost 6 bases and the J segment 2 bases; nucleotides outside the gene matches: 3. The length of the CDR3 is 14 residues. Germline V gene lookup returns CDR1 MNHEY and CDR2 SVGAGI. The DNA of the CDR3 is TGTGCCAGCAGCCAACTAGCGGGAGCCTACGAGCAGTACTTC. Translated: CASSQLAGAYEQYF.